These 27 T cell receptor beta chains were sequenced from one sample in a study of CD8 T cells in ankylosing spondylitis. Each CDR3 protein gets one entry after TCRdb re-called the 5' RACE reads with MiXCR. The top ten clones hold 0.89% of a sample with about 450,000 distinct CDR3 sequences, roughly a quarter of them seen once. Study-wide results and limits: Seemingly characteristic of ankylosing spondylitis blood was a TCR beta motif consisting of about 8 highly homologous variants.

No cognate antigen is known for these TCRs. Sequenced material: blood, either unsorted or a sorted T cell fraction (not recorded which). The source is a male donor with ankylosing spondylitis.

The table lists this clonotype with many counts. Here the CDR3 reads CASSYRSNLNTEAFF. DNA for the CDR3: TGTGCCAGCAGTTACCGGTCCAACCTGAACACTGAAGCTTTCTTT. The chain couples TRBV6-5 to TRBJ1-1, with D uncertain. CDR3 length: 15 amino acids. V was trimmed by 2 bases and J by 0 bases, leaving 10 bases between them. The germline gives CDR1 MNHEY, CDR2 SVGAGI.

The J gene is TRBJ2-1, the V gene TRBV12-3 or TRBV12-4, with 8 bases fitting TRBD1. This CDR3 has 16 amino acids. V dropped 5 bases and J dropped 4; count of bases not matched to a gene: 10. Here the CDR3 DNA reads TGTGCCAGCAGTCCGGTGACAGGGGCCAAGTACAATGAGCAGTTCTTC. This gives the protein CASSPVTGAKYNEQFF.

The chain recombines TRBV5-1 with TRBJ2-3, with a tentative D call TRBD2 (6 bases). This CDR3 region has 15 residues. V gave up 2 bases and J gave up 0 bases, with 10 bases separating them. Per the germline V gene, CDR1 is SGHRS and CDR2 is YFSETQ. CDR3 DNA sequence: TGCGCCAGCAGCTTTGACGGGACTAGCACAGATACGCAGTATTTT. It yields the protein CASSFDGTSTDTQYF.

The chain is built from TRBV7-8 and TRBJ1-5, with D unclear. Trimming took 1 base from V and 11 from J, leaving 15 bases between them. Germline CDR1 SGHVS, CDR2 FQNEAQ. The CDR3 has 14 residues. CDR3 amino acids: CASSLGGLKSAQHF. In nucleotides, the CDR3 is TGTGCCAGCAGCTTAGGGGGTCTCAAATCGGCCCAGCATTTT.

The DNA for the CDR3 is TGTGCCAGCAGCTCGGGACTAGCCAACCAGTACTTC. Residues: CASSSGLANQYF. The chain links TRBV11-2 to TRBJ2-7; TRBD2 matches at 9 bases. Looked up from germline, CDR1 is SGHAT and CDR2 is FQNNGV. V gave up 4 bases and J gave up 10 bases; unmatched junction bases: 5. The CDR3 is 12 amino acids.

The chain joins TRBV5-1 to TRBJ2-7; tentative D call: TRBD1 (5 bases). Germline CDR1 reads SGHRS; CDR2 reads YFSETQ. The CDR3 has 17 amino acids. The V end lost 1 base, the J end lost 0 bases, and 17 bases lay between the germline ends. As DNA, the CDR3 is TGCGCCAGCAGCTTGTGGGGTGGGGCCACTCTCTCCTACGAGCAGTACTTC. It yields the protein CASSLWGGATLSYEQYF.

The rearrangement uses TRBV18 and TRBJ2-1; TRBD2 might be the D (6 bases). This CDR3 region has 16 residues. Germline lookup yields CDR1 KGHSH and CDR2 LQKENI. Trimming took 2 bases from V and 3 from J, leaving 14 bases between them. CDR3 nucleotides: TGTGCCAGCTCACCAGGAGGGTCCCACCTCTACAATGAGCAGTTCTTC. Residues: CASSPGGSHLYNEQFF. The full variable domain, completed using reference TRBV18 and TRBJ2-1, is NAGVMQNPRHLVRRRGQEARLRCSPMKGHSHVYWYRQLPEEGLKFMVYLQKENIIDESGMPKERFSAEFPKEGPSILRIQQVVRGDSAAYFCASSPGGSHLYNEQFFGPGTRLTVL.

The CDR3 reads CASSKAREGGQEKLFF. The CDR3 DNA follows: TGTGCCAGCAGCAAAGCGCGAGAGGGGGGACAGGAAAAACTGTTTTTT. The chain employs TRBV21-1 and TRBJ1-4; the table calls TRBD1, which could not be checked here. TRBV21-1 is tagged as a pseudogene. CDR3 length: 16 amino acids.

The chain links TRBV19 to TRBJ1-1; D is ambiguous. The germline V gene encodes CDR1 LNHDA and CDR2 SQIVND (reference sequence). Trimming removed 8 bases at V and 7 bases at J, with 14 bases between. This CDR3 contains 12 residues. The CDR3 coding sequence is TGTGCCAGTGGGGTATCTTGGAGTGAAGCTTTCTTT. Translating it yields CASGVSWSEAFF.

This clonotype was seen more than once but under ten times. Here the CDR3 DNA reads TGCAGCGCCTTGGACACGGGCGACACCGGGGAGCTGTTTTTT. Translated, it gives CSALDTGDTGELFF. The chain recombines TRBV29-1 with TRBJ2-2; the D gene is possibly TRBD1 (5 bases). The CDR3 loop spans 14 amino acids. The ends were cut back, 7 bases at V and 3 bases at J, with 15 bases in the middle. Germline V gene sequence: CDR1 SQVTM, CDR2 ANQGSEA.

The rearrangement uses TRBV3-1 and TRBJ2-7, with D possibly being TRBD2 (5 bases). There are 15 residues in the CDR3. Looked up from germline, CDR1 is LGHDT and CDR2 is YNNKEL (reference sequence). V lost 1 base, J lost 2 bases, and 12 bases lay in between. In nucleotides, the CDR3 is TGTGCCAGCAGCCAAGGAGGGTTTAAGCCCTACGAGCAGTACGTC. It yields the protein CASSQGGFKPYEQYV.

The chain recombines TRBV7-2 with TRBJ1-5; TRBD1 is a possible D gene (5 bases). Deletions cut 5 bases from V and 3 bases from J, with 14 bases between. The length of the CDR3 is 15 residues. The germline CDR1 and CDR2 sequences are SGHTA and FQGNSA. The CDR3 here is CASSPRGWDNQPQHF. CDR3 bases: TGTGCCAGCAGCCCCCGGGGGTGGGACAATCAGCCCCAGCATTTT.

This clonotype came up a few times. CDR3 DNA: TGTGCCAGCAGCTTTGAACAGGGGGTTGTGGAAGGCTACACCTTC. It specifies CASSFEQGVVEGYTF. V is TRBV7-2 and J is TRBJ1-2, with 8 bases aligning to TRBD1. This CDR3 is built from 15 residues. CDR1 is SGHTA and CDR2 is FQGNSA in the germline V gene. V was pared by 3 bases and J by 8 bases, with 11 bases of the junction left unmatched.

This clonotype was counted only a few times. The chain is built from TRBV20-1 and TRBJ1-2; D ambiguous. The CDR3 spans 14 residues. The germline gives CDR1 DFQATT, CDR2 SNEGSKA (reference sequence). The V end lost 0 bases, the J end lost 5 bases, and 13 bases lay between the germline ends. CDR3 coding DNA: TGCAGTGCTAGAGATTCCGGAGTCGGGTATGGCTACACCTTC. Its translation: CSARDSGVGYGYTF.

This clonotype has only a few counts. The chain uses TRBV4-2 and TRBJ1-2; D is perhaps TRBD1 (5 bases). V lost 0 bases to trimming and J lost 1 base, with 15 bases between them. The CDR3 spans 17 residues. Germline loops: CDR1 LGHNA, CDR2 YNFKEQ. CDR3 sequence reads: CASSQDFGGTNNYGYTF. The CDR3 DNA follows: TGTGCCAGCAGCCAAGACTTCGGGGGGACGAATAACTATGGCTACACCTTC.

The chain links TRBV12-3 or TRBV12-4 to TRBJ1-3, with a possible D match to TRBD1 (5 bases). The CDR3 sequence is 14 residues long. V was clipped by 4 bases and J by 0 bases, with 7 bases between them. CDR3 sequence: CASSSRVSGNTIYF. DNA for the CDR3: TGTGCCAGCAGTTCCAGGGTCTCTGGAAACACCATATATTTT.

This chain joins TRBV5-1 and TRBJ2-7; D gene unclear. CDR1 SGHRS and CDR2 YFSETQ come from the germline V gene. The V and J ends lost 0 bases and 6 bases respectively, with 10 bases between them. CDR3 length equals 13 residues. The CDR3 DNA is TGCGCCAGCAGCTTGGCTTTCAGTGTCGAGCAGTACTTC. As protein: CASSLAFSVEQYF.

This clonotype was seen more than once but under ten times. The J gene is TRBJ2-1, the V gene TRBV24-1, with 8 bases matching TRBD1. The CDR3 consists of 16 residues. Germline V lookup: CDR1 KGHDR, CDR2 SFDVKD. The V segment lost 4 bases and the J segment 8 bases; nucleotides outside the gene matches: 12. CDR3 coding DNA: TGTGCCACCAGTGAACTACTAGTCAGGGGGCCCTATGAGCAGTTCTTC. Its translation: CATSELLVRGPYEQFF.

The chain uses TRBV18 and TRBJ2-5, with TRBD1 matching 8 bases. Trimming took 6 bases from V and 5 from J; bases not matched to a gene: 11. The germline V gene encodes CDR1 KGHSH and CDR2 LQKENI. The CDR3 consists of 15 residues. The CDR3 sequence: CASSHSGQGPETQYF. Written as DNA, the CDR3 is TGTGCCAGCTCCCACAGCGGACAGGGCCCTGAGACCCAGTACTTC.

The chain has TRBV7-2 and TRBJ2-7; TRBD2 is a possible D gene (6 bases). There are 15 residues in the CDR3. The germline gives CDR1 SGHTA, CDR2 FQGNSA. Trimming cost V 0 bases and J 2 bases, with 11 bases left between them. The CDR3 DNA is TGTGCCAGCAGCTTAGCGGCCGGGAGCCCCTACGAGCAGTACTTC. Translated: CASSLAAGSPYEQYF.

The chain combines TRBV3-1 with TRBJ1-1; D is uncertain. The CDR3 length is 13 residues. Trimming cost V 2 bases and J 4 bases, with 8 bases left between them. Germline CDR1 and CDR2: LGHDT and YNNKEL (reference sequence). CDR3: CASSQFWATEAFF. The CDR3 DNA follows: TGTGCCAGCAGCCAATTTTGGGCCACTGAAGCTTTCTTT.

The chain carries TRBV5-1 and TRBJ2-3, with a weak D call TRBD1 (5 bases). Germline V lookup: CDR1 SGHRS, CDR2 YFSETQ. Trimming took off 0 bases at V and 2 bases at J, with 10 bases between the two ends. The CDR3 loop spans 15 amino acids. CDR3 sequence reads: CASSLETADTDTQYF. CDR3 bases: TGCGCCAGCAGCTTGGAGACAGCCGACACAGATACGCAGTATTTT. Full variable domain (outside the CDR3, taken from reference TRBV5-1 and TRBJ2-3): KAGVTQTPRYLIKTRGQQVTLSCSPISGHRSVSWYQQTPGQGLQFLFEYFSETQRNKGNFPGRFSGRQFSNSRSEMNVSTLELGDSALYLCASSLETADTDTQYFGPGTRLTVL.

The chain recombines TRBV24-1 with TRBJ2-1; no definite D call. The CDR3 length is 11 residues. Trimming cost V 6 bases and J 9 bases, with 8 bases left between them. Germline V CDR1 and CDR2: KGHDR, SFDVKD. The CDR3 coding sequence is TGTGCCACCAGTTCGGTTTCTGAGCAGTTCTTC. Amino acid sequence: CATSSVSEQFF.

The rearrangement links TRBV28 to TRBJ2-1; tentatively, D is TRBD1 (6 bases). V was clipped by 7 bases and J by 4 bases, with 11 bases between them. Per germline, CDR1 MDHEN and CDR2 SYDVKM. The CDR3 consists of 13 residues. The CDR3 DNA follows: TGTGCCAGCACCACGGACAGTTACAATGAGCAGTTCTTC. It specifies CASTTDSYNEQFF.

The J gene is TRBJ2-1, the V gene TRBV7-9, with D perhaps given as TRBD1 or TRBD2 (5 bases each). The ends were cut back, 1 base at V and 6 bases at J, with 13 bases in the middle. The CDR3 is made up of 15 amino acids. Germline V CDR1 and CDR2: SEHNR, FQNEAQ (reference sequence). The chain's CDR3 is CASSLVPGPTNEQFF. Written as DNA, the CDR3 is TGTGCCAGCAGCTTAGTCCCGGGGCCTACCAATGAGCAGTTCTTC. The variable domain in full, with the rest retrieved from reference TRBV7-9 and TRBJ2-1, is DTGVSQNPRHKITKRGQNVTFRCDPISEHNRLYWYRQTLGQGPEFLTYFQNEAQLEKSRLLSDRFSAERPKGSFSTLEIQRTEQGDSAMYLCASSLVPGPTNEQFFGPGTRLTVL.

The chain combines TRBV6-1 with TRBJ1-2; no clear D gene. V was pared by 1 base and J by 2 bases, with 8 bases between. The germline gives CDR1 MNHNS, CDR2 SASEGT. CDR3 size: 14 residues. The CDR3 sequence: CASSEDPRNYGYTF. The CDR3 DNA reads TGTGCCAGCAGTGAAGACCCCAGAAACTATGGCTACACCTTC.

A few counts support this clonotype. This chain joins TRBV28 and TRBJ2-5, with a weak D call TRBD1 (6 bases). Trimming removed 3 bases from V and 5 bases from J, with 13 bases in between. CDR3 size: 14 residues. CDR1 and CDR2 from the germline V gene are MDHEN and SYDVKM. The CDR3 is CASSFQGGVETQYF. The CDR3 bases are TGTGCCAGCAGTTTCCAAGGGGGAGTGGAGACCCAGTACTTC.